This T cell receptor beta chain was profiled in a study of cytomegalovirus exposure and HLA in healthy donors. Study-wide findings and caveats: The tendency of first-cohort TCR clusters to co-occur in the 120 or so validation repertoires was identified by a subsequent analysis. Across donors, most TCRs were seen rarely, yet some public ones were widespread. The authors enumerated 164 TCR beta chains as linked to cytomegalovirus.

Data came from immunoSEQ multiplex PCR; TCRdb stores just in-frame clones and leaves some out. The sample yields about 340,000 clones, roughly 88% seen once. Points on this clone: Its antigen remains unidentified.

The CDR3 is 16 residues long. Germline loops: CDR1 MNHNS, CDR2 SASEGT. V dropped 2 bases and J dropped 5 bases, with 16 bases sitting between them. The clonotype was recovered from a woman younger than 35 in good health and CMV-seronegative. The rearrangement uses TRBV6-1 and TRBJ2-1; TRBD2 is a possible D gene (6 bases). Sequences were obtained from PBMCs. The DNA for the CDR3 is TGTGCCAGCAGTGAATTTGGGGCGGGACTGCACAATGAGCAGTTCTTC. Its protein product is CASSEFGAGLHNEQFF.